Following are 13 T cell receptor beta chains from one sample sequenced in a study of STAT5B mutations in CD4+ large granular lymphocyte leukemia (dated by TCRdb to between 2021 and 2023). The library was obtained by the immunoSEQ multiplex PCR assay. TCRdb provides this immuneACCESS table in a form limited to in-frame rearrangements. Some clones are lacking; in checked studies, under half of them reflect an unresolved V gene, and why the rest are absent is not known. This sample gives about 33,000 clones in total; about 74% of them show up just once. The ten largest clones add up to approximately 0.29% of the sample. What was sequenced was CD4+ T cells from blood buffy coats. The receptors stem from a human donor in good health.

CDR3 nucleotides: TGCGCCAGCAGCCCGGAGCTGGGGGTATATGGCTACACCTTC. Translating gives CASSPELGVYGYTF. V usage is TRBV5-1 and J usage is TRBJ1-2, with D possibly being TRBD1 (5 bases). This CDR3 region has 14 residues. Per germline, CDR1 SGHRS and CDR2 YFSETQ. The V end was cut by 4 bases, the J end by 5 bases, with 15 bases between.

The DNA of the CDR3 is TGTGCCAGCAGCTTCGGGGTGGGTAATGAAAAACTGTTTTTT. This gives the protein CASSFGVGNEKLFF. The V call is TRBV7-2, the J call TRBJ1-4; D not certain. Germline V gene lookup returns CDR1 SGHTA and CDR2 FQGNSA. The CDR3 totals 14 residues. Trimming shortened V by 3 bases and J by 4 bases, and 9 bases separated the two germline ends. Variable domain in full (rest from reference TRBV7-2 and TRBJ1-4): GAGVSQSPSNKVTEKGKDVELRCDPISGHTALYWYRQSLGQGLEFLIYFQGNSAPDKSGLPSDRFSAERTGGSVSTLTIQRTQQEDSAVYLCASSFGVGNEKLFFGSGTQLSVL.

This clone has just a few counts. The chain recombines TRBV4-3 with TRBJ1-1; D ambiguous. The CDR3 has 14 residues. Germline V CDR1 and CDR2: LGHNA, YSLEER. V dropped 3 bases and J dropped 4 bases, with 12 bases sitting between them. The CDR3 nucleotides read TGCGCCAGCAGCCATACCGGGCGGGGCACTGAAGCTTTCTTT. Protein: CASSHTGRGTEAFF.

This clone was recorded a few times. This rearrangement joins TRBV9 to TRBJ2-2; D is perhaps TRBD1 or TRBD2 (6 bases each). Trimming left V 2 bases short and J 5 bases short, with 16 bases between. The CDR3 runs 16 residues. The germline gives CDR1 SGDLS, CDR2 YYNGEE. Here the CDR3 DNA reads TGTGCCAGCAGCGTTGTAGGGTGGGGGGCAACCGGGGAGCTGTTTTTT. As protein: CASSVVGWGATGELFF.

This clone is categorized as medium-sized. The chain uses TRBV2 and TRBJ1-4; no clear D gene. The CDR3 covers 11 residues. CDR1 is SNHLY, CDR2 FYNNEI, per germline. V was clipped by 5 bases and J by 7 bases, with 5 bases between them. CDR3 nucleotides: TGTGCCAGCAGTCAAGTTGAAAAACTGTTTTTT. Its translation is CASSQVEKLFF. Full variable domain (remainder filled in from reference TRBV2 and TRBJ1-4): EPEVTQTPSHQVTQMGQEVILRCVPISNHLYFYWYRQILGQKVEFLVSFYNNEISEKSEIFDDQFSVERPDGSNFTLKIRSTKLEDSAMYFCASSQVEKLFFGSGTQLSVL.

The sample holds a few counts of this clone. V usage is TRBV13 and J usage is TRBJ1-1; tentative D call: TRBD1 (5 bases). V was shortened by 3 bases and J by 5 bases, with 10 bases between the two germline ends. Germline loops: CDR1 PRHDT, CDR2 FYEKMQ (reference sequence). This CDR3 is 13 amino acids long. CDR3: CASSLRGATEAFF. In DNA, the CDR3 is TGTGCCAGCAGCTTGAGGGGCGCGACTGAAGCTTTCTTT.

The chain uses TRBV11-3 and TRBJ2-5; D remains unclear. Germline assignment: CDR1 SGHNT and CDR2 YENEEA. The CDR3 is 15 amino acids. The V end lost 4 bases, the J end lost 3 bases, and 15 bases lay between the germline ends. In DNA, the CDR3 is TGTGCCAGCAGCTCCTGGGCGGTACGTGAAGAGACCCAGTACTTC. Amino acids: CASSSWAVREETQYF.

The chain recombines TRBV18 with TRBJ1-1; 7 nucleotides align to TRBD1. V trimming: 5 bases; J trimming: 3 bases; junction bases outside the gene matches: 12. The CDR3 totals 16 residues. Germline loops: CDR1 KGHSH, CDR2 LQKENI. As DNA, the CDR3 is TGTGCCAGCTCAAGCGGACAGGAGGCCACCCACACTGAAGCTTTCTTT. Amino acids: CASSSGQEATHTEAFF.

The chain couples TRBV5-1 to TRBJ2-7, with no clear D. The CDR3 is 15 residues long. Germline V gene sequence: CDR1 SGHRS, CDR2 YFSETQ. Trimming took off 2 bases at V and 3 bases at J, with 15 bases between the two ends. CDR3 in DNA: TGCGCCAGCAGCTTCGGATCGTCTAGGGTCTACGAGCAGTACTTC. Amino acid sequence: CASSFGSSRVYEQYF.

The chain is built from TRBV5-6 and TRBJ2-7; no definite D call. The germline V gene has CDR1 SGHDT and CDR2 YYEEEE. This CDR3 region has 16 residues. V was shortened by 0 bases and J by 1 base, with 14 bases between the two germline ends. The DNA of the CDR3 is TGTGCCAGCAGCTTGGGGCTAGGGTATAAGTCCTACGAGCAGTACTTC. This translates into CASSLGLGYKSYEQYF. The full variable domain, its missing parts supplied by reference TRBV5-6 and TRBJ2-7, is DAGVTQSPTHLIKTRGQQVTLRCSPKSGHDTVSWYQQALGQGPQFIFQYYEEEERQRGNFPDRFSGHQFPNYSSELNVNALLLGDSALYLCASSLGLGYKSYEQYFGPGTRLTVT.

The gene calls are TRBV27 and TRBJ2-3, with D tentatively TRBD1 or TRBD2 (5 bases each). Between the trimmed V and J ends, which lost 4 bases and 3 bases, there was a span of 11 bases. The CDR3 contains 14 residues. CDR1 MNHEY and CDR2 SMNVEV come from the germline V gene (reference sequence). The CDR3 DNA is TGTGCCAGCAGTTGGGGGAGAAATACAGATACGCAGTATTTT. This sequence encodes CASSWGRNTDTQYF.

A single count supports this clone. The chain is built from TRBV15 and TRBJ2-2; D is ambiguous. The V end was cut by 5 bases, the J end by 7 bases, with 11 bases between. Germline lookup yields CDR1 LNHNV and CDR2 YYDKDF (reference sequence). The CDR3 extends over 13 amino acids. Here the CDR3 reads CATSRERIGELFF. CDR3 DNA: TGTGCCACCAGCCGCGAAAGAATCGGGGAGCTGTTTTTT.

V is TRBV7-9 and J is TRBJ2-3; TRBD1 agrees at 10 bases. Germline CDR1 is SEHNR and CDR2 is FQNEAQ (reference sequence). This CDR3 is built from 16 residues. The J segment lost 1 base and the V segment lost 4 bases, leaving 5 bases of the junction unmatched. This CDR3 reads CASSSGQGRGTDTQYF. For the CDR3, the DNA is TGTGCCAGCAGCTCGGGACAGGGGAGGGGCACAGATACGCAGTATTTT.